Each of the 22 T cell receptor beta chains below was sequenced from the same sample in a study of beta chain features in type 1 diabetes. Reverse transcription of all isolated RNA meant that expressed TCRB transcripts were sequenced. Assay used: immunoSEQ multiplex PCR; TCRdb lists only in-frame clones, some missing. This table has 350,000 to 450,000 clones, around 13% appearing once. The sequenced material came from naive CD4+ T cells from blood. These receptors all stem from a man aged 30 to 39 in good health.

Ten or more counts support this clone. This chain joins TRBV15 and TRBJ2-1; D is possibly TRBD1 (5 bases). CDR1 is LNHNV and CDR2 is YYDKDF in the germline V gene (reference sequence). The CDR3 has 15 amino acids. V was cut by 0 bases and J by 3 bases, with 9 bases left in between. The CDR3 region has the DNA TGTGCCACCAGCAGAGATCTGGGGCTCTACAATGAGCAGTTCTTC. This gives the protein CATSRDLGLYNEQFF.

This clone has more than one count but fewer than ten. V usage is TRBV18 and J usage is TRBJ2-1, with TRBD1 matching 8 bases. The length of the CDR3 is 13 residues. Germline V gene sequence: CDR1 KGHSH, CDR2 LQKENI. With V trimmed by 3 bases and J by 10 bases, 5 bases remained unmatched. The CDR3 sequence is CASSPDREVEQFF. CDR3 nucleotides: TGTGCCAGCTCACCGGACAGGGAGGTCGAGCAGTTCTTC.

J is TRBJ2-5 and V is TRBV5-1, with D perhaps matching TRBD2 (7 bases). Trimming removed 6 bases at V and 2 bases at J, with 17 bases between. CDR1 is SGHRS and CDR2 is YFSETQ in the germline V gene. The CDR3 is 15 amino acids. The CDR3 region is CASIKTGGFQETQYF. The CDR3 nucleotides read TGCGCCAGCATCAAAACGGGGGGCTTTCAAGAGACCCAGTACTTC.

The V call is TRBV30, the J call TRBJ2-4; D might be TRBD1 (8 bases). The CDR3 sequence is 16 residues long. V gave up 2 bases and J gave up 2 bases, with 16 bases separating them. Germline V lookup: CDR1 GTSNPN, CDR2 SVGIG (reference sequence). The CDR3 bases are TGTGCCTGGAGTAAAGGACAGGGAGGGCCCAAAAACATTCAGTACTTC. Translating it yields CAWSKGQGGPKNIQYF.

V and J are TRBV4-1 and TRBJ1-5; 7 bases align to TRBD1. The CDR3 runs to 15 residues. Looked up from germline, CDR1 is MGHRA and CDR2 is YSYEKL. V was clipped by 3 bases and J by 4 bases; unmatched bases: 6. CDR3 in amino acids: CASSHPGQANQPQHF. Written as DNA, the CDR3 is TGCGCCAGCAGCCATCCCGGACAGGCGAATCAGCCCCAGCATTTT.

The V and J genes are TRBV29-1 and TRBJ1-1; 7 bases are shared with TRBD1. V shed 4 bases, J shed 8 bases, and the junction held 7 bases outside the gene matches. Germline CDR1 reads SQVTM; CDR2 reads ANQGSEA. This CDR3 region has 12 residues. The CDR3 sequence is CSVVRDRPEAFF. In DNA, the CDR3 is TGCAGCGTTGTCCGGGACAGACCCGAAGCTTTCTTT. The full variable domain, with the rest looked up from reference TRBV29-1 and TRBJ1-1, is SAVISQKPSRDICQRGTSLTIQCQVDSQVTMMFWYRQQPGQSLTLIATANQGSEATYESGFVIDKFPISRPNLTFSTLTVSNMSPEDSSIYLCSVVRDRPEAFFGQGTRLTVV.

This clone was found once. The chain has TRBV7-2 and TRBJ2-3; 10 positions agree with TRBD1. The CDR3 runs to 15 residues. Germline values: CDR1 SGHTA, CDR2 FQGNSA. Unmatched junction bases numbered 6, after V lost 5 bases and J lost 4 bases. Written as DNA, the CDR3 is TGTGCCAGCAGCCCACGACAGGGGGCCCCAGATACGCAGTATTTT. Its protein is CASSPRQGAPDTQYF. Based on the CDR3 plus reference TRBV7-2 and TRBJ2-3, the full variable domain is GAGVSQSPSNKVTEKGKDVELRCDPISGHTALYWYRQSLGQGLEFLIYFQGNSAPDKSGLPSDRFSAERTGGSVSTLTIQRTQQEDSAVYLCASSPRQGAPDTQYFGPGTRLTVL.

Remarks on this clone: This sequence may be a read error, since a much larger clone differs from it by one base. This same CDR3 is encoded by further DNA sequences in the sample. The chain combines TRBV6-6 with TRBJ2-5; D is unresolved. The germline V gene has CDR1 MNHNY and CDR2 SVGAGI (reference sequence). The germline V and J ends were trimmed by 4 bases and 1 base, with 1 base remaining between them. The CDR3 contains 11 residues. CDR3 region: CASSSQETQYF. DNA for the CDR3: TGTGCCAGCAGTTCCCAAGAGACCCAGTACTTC.

This clone has just a few counts. The chain has TRBV7-2 and TRBJ2-5; D may match TRBD1 or TRBD2 (5 bases each). The CDR3 consists of 13 residues. The V end lost 2 bases, the J end lost 4 bases, and 8 bases lay between the germline ends. From germline, CDR1 is SGHTA and CDR2 FQGNSA. As DNA, the CDR3 is TGTGCCAGCAGCTTATGGGGACGAGAGACCCAGTACTTC. Translating gives CASSLWGRETQYF. The full variable domain, in which reference TRBV7-2 and TRBJ2-5 provide the parts outside the CDR3, is GAGVSQSPSNKVTEKGKDVELRCDPISGHTALYWYRQSLGQGLEFLIYFQGNSAPDKSGLPSDRFSAERTGGSVSTLTIQRTQQEDSAVYLCASSLWGRETQYFGPGTRLLVL.

CDR3 region: CASSLLPGDTQYF. In DNA form, the CDR3 reads TGTGCCAGCAGTCTACTCCCCGGTGATACGCAGTATTTT. V is TRBV27 and J is TRBJ2-3; D uncertain. V lost 5 bases and J lost 6, with 12 bases in between. This CDR3 has 13 amino acids. In germline, CDR1 is MNHEY, CDR2 SMNVEV (reference sequence).

The sample holds many counts of this clone. V is TRBV10-3 and J is TRBJ2-7; TRBD2 matches at 7 bases. The germline V gene has CDR1 ENHRY and CDR2 SYGVKD. CDR3 length: 12 amino acids. The J segment lost 6 bases and the V segment lost 7 bases, leaving 6 bases of the junction unmatched. The CDR3 DNA reads as TGTGCCATCAATCGGACTAGGTGCGAGCAGTACGTC. Amino acid sequence: CAINRTRCEQYV.

The genes are TRBV28 and TRBJ2-6; D tentatively reads TRBD1 or TRBD2 (6 bases each). This CDR3 spans 17 amino acids. The V gene's germline CDR1 is MDHEN and CDR2 SYDVKM. The germline V and J ends were trimmed by 5 bases and 4 bases, with 18 bases remaining between them. CDR3 residues: CASSTSPGGAGANVLTF. The CDR3 region has the DNA TGTGCCAGCAGTACTTCCCCCGGGGGCGCCGGGGCCAACGTCCTGACTTTC.

This clone has only a few counts. V is TRBV18 and J is TRBJ1-4; 7 nucleotides line up with TRBD1. The CDR3 runs to 16 residues. CDR1 is KGHSH, CDR2 LQKENI, per germline. The V gene end was trimmed by 4 bases and the J gene end by 2 bases; junction bases not matched to a gene: 7. CDR3: CASSRYTGQTNEKLFF. In DNA, the CDR3 is TGTGCCAGCTCACGATATACGGGACAGACTAATGAAAAACTGTTTTTT. The variable domain in full, with the rest retrieved from reference TRBV18 and TRBJ1-4, is NAGVMQNPRHLVRRRGQEARLRCSPMKGHSHVYWYRQLPEEGLKFMVYLQKENIIDESGMPKERFSAEFPKEGPSILRIQQVVRGDSAAYFCASSRYTGQTNEKLFFGSGTQLSVL.

V usage is TRBV18 and J usage is TRBJ2-7, with D tentatively TRBD2 (5 bases). This CDR3 is built from 14 residues. The germline V gene has CDR1 KGHSH and CDR2 LQKENI. V was trimmed by 3 bases and J by 4 bases, leaving 13 bases between them. The CDR3 sequence is CASSPQVGGYEQYV. DNA for the CDR3: TGTGCCAGCTCACCTCAGGTGGGCGGGTACGAGCAGTACGTC.

The chain couples TRBV29-1 to TRBJ1-5; D uncertain. The CDR3 covers 11 residues. Trimming pared 7 bases from V and 2 bases from J, leaving 6 bases between. CDR1 is SQVTM, CDR2 ANQGSEA, per germline. The CDR3, as DNA: TGCAGCGCCCTGGGCAATCAGCCCCAGCATTTT. It is translated as CSALGNQPQHF.

This clone showed up just a few times. This chain links TRBV6-5 with TRBJ2-4, with 10 bases lining up with TRBD2. CDR1 is MNHEY, CDR2 SVGAGI, per germline. Germline trimming cut 7 bases from V and 5 bases from J; bases unmatched to any gene: 2. The CDR3 length is 13 residues. As DNA, the CDR3 is TGTGCCAGCAATGGACTAGCGGAAAACATTCAGTACTTC. Residues: CASNGLAENIQYF.

J is TRBJ2-3 and V is TRBV7-2; D possibly matches TRBD1 or TRBD2 (5 bases each). The CDR3 has 13 residues. CDR1 is SGHTA, CDR2 FQGNSA, per germline. The V and J ends lost 5 bases and 14 bases respectively, with 20 bases between them. The CDR3 DNA reads TGTGCCAGCAGCCCAACAAGGGACGGTGAAACGTATTTT. Its translation is CASSPTRDGETYF.

Comment on this clone: The junction departs from the called germline gene at one end, perhaps through a read error. V usage is TRBV9 and J usage is TRBJ1-1, with TRBD1 as a possible D gene (5 bases). The CDR3 length is 13 residues. Germline CDR1 and CDR2: SGDLS and YYNGEE. The CDR3 region has the DNA TGTGCCAGCAGCCTTCAGGGACTTCCGCCCTTCGACTTT. As protein: CASSLQGLPPFDF. Full variable domain (outside the CDR3, taken from reference TRBV9 and TRBJ1-1): DSGVTQTPKHLITATGQRVTLRCSPRSGDLSVYWYQQSLDQGLQFLIQYYNGEERAKGNILERFSAQQFPDLHSELNLSSLELGDSALYFCASSLQGLPPFDFGQGTRLTVV.

This clone has just a few counts. V usage is TRBV5-1 and J usage is TRBJ1-1, with D unresolved. Looked up from germline, CDR1 is SGHRS and CDR2 is YFSETQ. CDR3 length equals 15 residues. Trimming left V 2 bases short and J 1 base short, with 12 bases between. The CDR3 region has the DNA TGCGCCAGCAGCTTTGAGGGCAGAACGAACACTGAAGCTTTCTTT. Translation: CASSFEGRTNTEAFF.

This chain uses TRBV9 with TRBJ1-1; 8 nucleotides agree with TRBD1. With 0 bases clipped from V and 5 bases from J, the junction kept 6 bases outside the gene matches. Germline CDR1 reads SGDLS; CDR2 reads YYNGEE. This CDR3 contains 15 residues. The CDR3 sequence: CASSVGQGFNTEAFF. In nucleotides, the CDR3 is TGTGCCAGCAGCGTAGGACAGGGGTTCAATACTGAAGCTTTCTTT. The full variable domain, with the rest looked up from reference TRBV9 and TRBJ1-1, is DSGVTQTPKHLITATGQRVTLRCSPRSGDLSVYWYQQSLDQGLQFLIQYYNGEERAKGNILERFSAQQFPDLHSELNLSSLELGDSALYFCASSVGQGFNTEAFFGQGTRLTVV.

The V and J genes are TRBV6-6 and TRBJ1-6; D uncertain. V dropped 7 bases and J dropped 4 bases, with 14 bases sitting between them. Germline assignment: CDR1 MNHNY and CDR2 SVGAGI (reference sequence). This CDR3 is 15 amino acids long. The CDR3 DNA reads as TGTGCCAGCACCGTCACGGGCGCATATAATTCACCCCTCCACTTT. Encoded protein: CASTVTGAYNSPLHF.

In this sample, this clone turned up a few times. The gene calls are TRBV28 and TRBJ2-1, with 7 bases fitting TRBD2. Trimming cost V 3 bases and J 3 bases; bases outside gene matches: 17. The germline V gene encodes CDR1 MDHEN and CDR2 SYDVKM. The CDR3 length is 19 residues. The CDR3 nucleotides are TGTGCCAGCAGTTTTCCCCTACAGCGGCTAGCGGTCGACTACAATGAGCAGTTCTTC. Translating gives CASSFPLQRLAVDYNEQFF.